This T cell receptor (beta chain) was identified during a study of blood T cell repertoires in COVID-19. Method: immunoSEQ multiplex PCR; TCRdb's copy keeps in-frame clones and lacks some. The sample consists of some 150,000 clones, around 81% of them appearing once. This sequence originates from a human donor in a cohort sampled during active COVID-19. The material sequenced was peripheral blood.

CDR3 sequence (DNA): TGTGCCAGCTCCGCCGGGGTGGCTAGCGGGAGTGGGGAGACCCAGTACTTC. Its protein is CASSAGVASGSGETQYF. This chain connects TRBV4-2 to TRBJ2-5; 10 positions agree with TRBD2. Germline trimming cut 8 bases from V and 5 bases from J; bases unmatched to any gene: 17. Germline loops: CDR1 LGHNA, CDR2 YNFKEQ. The CDR3 length is 17 residues.